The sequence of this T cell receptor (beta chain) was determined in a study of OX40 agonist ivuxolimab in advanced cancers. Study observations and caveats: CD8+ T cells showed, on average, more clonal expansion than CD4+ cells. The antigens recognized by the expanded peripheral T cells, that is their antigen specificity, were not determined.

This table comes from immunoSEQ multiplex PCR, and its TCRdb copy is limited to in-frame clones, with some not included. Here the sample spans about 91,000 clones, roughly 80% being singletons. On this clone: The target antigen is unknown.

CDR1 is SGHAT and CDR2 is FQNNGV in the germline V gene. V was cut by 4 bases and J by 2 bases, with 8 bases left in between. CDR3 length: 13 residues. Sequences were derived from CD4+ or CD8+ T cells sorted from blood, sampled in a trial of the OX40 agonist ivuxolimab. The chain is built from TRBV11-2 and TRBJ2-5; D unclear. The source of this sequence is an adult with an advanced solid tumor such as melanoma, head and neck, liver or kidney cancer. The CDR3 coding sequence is TGTGCCAGCAGCTCGACAACACAAGAGACCCAGTACTTC. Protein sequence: CASSSTTQETQYF.